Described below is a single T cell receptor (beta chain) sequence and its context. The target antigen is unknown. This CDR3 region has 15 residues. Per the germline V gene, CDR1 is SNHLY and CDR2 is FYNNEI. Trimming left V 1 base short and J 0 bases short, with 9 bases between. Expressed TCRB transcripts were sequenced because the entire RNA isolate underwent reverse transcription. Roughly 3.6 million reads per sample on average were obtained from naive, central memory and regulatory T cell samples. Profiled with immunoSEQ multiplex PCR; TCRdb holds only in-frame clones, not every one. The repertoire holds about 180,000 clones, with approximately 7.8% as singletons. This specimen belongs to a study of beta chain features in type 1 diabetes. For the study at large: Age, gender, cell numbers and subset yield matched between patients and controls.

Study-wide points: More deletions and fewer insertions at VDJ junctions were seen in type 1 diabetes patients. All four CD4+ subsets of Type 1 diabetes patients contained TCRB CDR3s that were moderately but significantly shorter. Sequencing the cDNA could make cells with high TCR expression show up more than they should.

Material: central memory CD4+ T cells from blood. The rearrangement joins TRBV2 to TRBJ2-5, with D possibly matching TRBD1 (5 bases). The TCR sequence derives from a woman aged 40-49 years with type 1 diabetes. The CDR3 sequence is CASSEGQGNQETQYF. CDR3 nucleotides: TGTGCCAGCAGTGAAGGGCAGGGAAACCAAGAGACCCAGTACTTC.